This is a list of T cell receptor beta chains from one sample in a study of Ad26.COV2.S vaccination and SARS-CoV-2 variants. Using immunoSEQ multiplex PCR, the repertoire was profiled, and TCRdb retains in-frame clones only, with some absent. The table records nearly 95,000 clones, roughly 84% of them present only once. Here the sequenced sample was peripheral blood, taken after recovery from COVID-19. The source is a human donor who had recovered from COVID-19. Both conserved end residues are part of each CDR3. A D gene is named only where the DNA matches it firmly. Part of the rows lack a size; the others show once, few, many or a class for expanded clones.

.,.,TRBV7-9,TRBJ2-7,TGTGCCAGCAGCCCGAACAACAATCCGGCGGGAGAGCAGTACTTC,CASSPNNNPAGEQYF
.,.,TRBV20-1,TRBJ2-1,TGCAGTGCTAGTCAGGTCCTTCACAGGGGAGGGAATGAGCAGTTCTTC,CSASQVLHRGGNEQFF
.,TRBD2,TRBV27,TRBJ2-6,TGTGCCAGCAGTTCCCGGGGGGCTGGGGCCAACGTCCTGACTTTC,CASSSRGAGANVLTF
.,.,TRBV6-5,TRBJ2-7,TGTGCCAGCAGTTTTGCGGGTCGCGAGCAGTACTTC,CASSFAGREQYF
.,.,TRBV6-2/TRBV6-3,TRBJ1-1,TGTGCCAGCAGTTATCTCGGGAAAGGGGGTGAAGCTTTCTTT,CASSYLGKGGEAFF
.,TRBD2,TRBV29-1,TRBJ2-1,TGCAGCGTTGAACTAGCGGGAGCCTACAATGAGCAGTTCTTC,CSVELAGAYNEQFF
.,TRBD1,TRBV19,TRBJ2-2,TGTGCCAGTAGCCGGGGACAGGGGGCGAACACCGGGGAGCTGTTTTTT,CASSRGQGANTGELFF
.,.,TRBV11-2,TRBJ2-7,TGTGCCAGCAGCCTCAGCCCCTACGAGCAGTACTTC,CASSLSPYEQYF
.,.,TRBV28,TRBJ1-1,TGTGCCAGCAGACCACCTACAGGGCGTGGGACTGAAGCTTTCTTT,CASRPPTGRGTEAFF
few,TRBD2,TRBV19,TRBJ2-5,TGTGCCAGTAGTATGGGGGGGAACCAAGAGACCCAGTACTTC,CASSMGGNQETQYF
once,.,TRBV29-1,TRBJ1-5,TGCAGCGTTGCTTGGGAGGGCCGTCAGCCCCAGCATTTT,CSVAWEGRQPQHF
.,TRBD1,TRBV19,TRBJ2-7,TGTGCCAGTAGTATAGATCTCCCCCTGACAGGGGCGGGTGAGCAGTACTTC,CASSIDLPLTGAGEQYF
.,.,TRBV6-6,TRBJ1-3,TGTGCCAGCAGCGTTTCAGGGTACGACTCTGGAAACACCATATATTTT,CASSVSGYDSGNTIYF
.,TRBD2,TRBV7-2,TRBJ2-1,TGTGCCAGCAGCTTAGTGGCGGGAGGATCCAATGAGCAGTTCTTC,CASSLVAGGSNEQFF
.,.,TRBV6-5,TRBJ1-5,TGTGCCAGCAGTACGGGGGGGAAGGACCAGCCCCAGCATTTT,CASSTGGKDQPQHF
.,.,TRBV5-4,TRBJ1-1,TGTGCCAGCAGCGTCCTAGGGGGGGATATGCGGAACACTGAAGCTTTCTTT,CASSVLGGDMRNTEAFF
once,.,TRBV5-5,TRBJ2-7,TGTGCCAGCAGGGGAGTGGGACAAGGACCCTACGAGCAGTACTTC,CASRGVGQGPYEQYF
.,.,TRBV19,TRBJ2-1,TGTGCCAGTAGTCCCGCCCCCCGGGAGAAGCAGTTCTTC,CASSPAPREKQFF
few,.,TRBV9,TRBJ1-5,TGTGCCAGCAGCGTAGGGACAGTTAATCAGCCCCAGCATTTT,CASSVGTVNQPQHF
.,.,TRBV28,TRBJ2-2,TGTGCCAGCAGTTTAATCGCGCTATTCACCGGGGAGCTGTTTTTT,CASSLIALFTGELFF
.,TRBD1,TRBV5-1,TRBJ1-3,TGCGCCAGCAGCTTGACCAAGGAACTCAGGGGGCAAGCGCCCCCCCAGATCTCTGGAAACACCATATATTTT,CASSLTKELRGQAPPQISGNTIYF
.,.,TRBV5-4,TRBJ2-5,TGTGCCAGCAGTAGAACAGGGCCCCAAGAGACCCAGTACTTC,CASSRTGPQETQYF
.,TRBD1,TRBV10-1,TRBJ2-3,TGCGCCAGCAGCGGTGCCGGGACAGGAATATTGGATACGCAGTATTTT,CASSGAGTGILDTQYF
.,TRBD2,TRBV28,TRBJ2-1,TGTGCCAGCAGCCTGGGACTAACCAATGAGCAGTTCTTC,CASSLGLTNEQFF
.,TRBD1,TRBV7-2,TRBJ2-5,TGTGCCAGCAGCTTACGACAGGGAACTCTACCAGAGACCCAGTACTTC,CASSLRQGTLPETQYF
once,.,TRBV19,TRBJ2-6,TGTGCCAGTAGTAAACCCTTGGGCGGGGCCAACGTCCTGACTTTC,CASSKPLGGANVLTF
once,.,TRBV7-3,TRBJ2-5,TGTGCCAGCAGCTTAATCCACCGGGAGACCCAGTACTTC,CASSLIHRETQYF